The 7 T cell receptor beta chains listed next were all sequenced from one sample in a study of OX40 agonist ivuxolimab in advanced cancers. TCRdb keeps only in-frame clones here, not all; method: immunoSEQ multiplex PCR. The profile covers around 150,000 clones, with approximately 94% appearing a single time and 0.31% taken by the ten largest. Sequencing was performed on CD4+ or CD8+ T cells sorted from blood, taken in a trial of the OX40 agonist ivuxolimab. The receptors were sampled from an adult with an advanced solid tumor such as melanoma, head and neck, liver or kidney cancer.

J is TRBJ2-7 and V is TRBV5-4, with D perhaps assigned TRBD1 or TRBD2 (5 bases each). Looked up from germline, CDR1 is SGHNT and CDR2 is YYREEE (reference sequence). This CDR3 is built from 15 residues. V shed 5 bases and J shed 3 bases, with 18 bases lying between them. CDR3 coding DNA: TGTGCCAGCAGTCAAACCCCCCGGGACGGCTACGAGCAGTACTTC. Its protein is CASSQTPRDGYEQYF. Full variable domain (remainder filled in from reference TRBV5-4 and TRBJ2-7): ETGVTQSPTHLIKTRGQQVTLRCSSQSGHNTVSWYQQALGQGPQFIFQYYREEENGRGNFPPRFSGLQFPNYSSELNVNALELDDSALYLCASSQTPRDGYEQYFGPGTRLTVT.

The gene calls are TRBV4-2 and TRBJ2-7; TRBD2 is a possible D gene (7 bases). Looked up from germline, CDR1 is LGHNA and CDR2 is YNFKEQ. The ends were cut back, 0 bases at V and 5 bases at J, with 20 bases in the middle. The CDR3 runs 17 residues. CDR3 nucleotide sequence: TGTGCCAGCAGCCAAGACCAGCTCGGGGGGCTGGGTAACGAGCAGTACTTC. It translates to CASSQDQLGGLGNEQYF.

J is TRBJ1-1 and V is TRBV7-2; D call uncertain. Per the germline V gene, CDR1 is SGHTA and CDR2 is FQGNSA. V lost 5 bases to trimming and J lost 0 bases, with 16 bases between them. This CDR3 region has 16 residues. DNA for the CDR3: TGTGCCAGCAGCCGAAGGGTATTTCGTCTGAACACTGAAGCTTTCTTT. Translating gives CASSRRVFRLNTEAFF.

The chain links TRBV19 to TRBJ1-5, with TRBD1 matching over 12 bases. The CDR3 is 16 residues long. J lost 5 bases, V lost 5 bases, and 7 bases had no gene match. Germline CDR1 reads LNHDA; CDR2 reads SQIVND (reference sequence). The CDR3 spells CASSGTGTGGYQPQHF. The CDR3 DNA sequence: TGTGCCAGTAGTGGCACCGGGACAGGGGGCTATCAGCCCCAGCATTTT.

This clone was observed once. The chain is built from TRBV6-6 and TRBJ1-2; possibly TRBD1 for D (5 bases). Germline CDR1 reads MNHNY; CDR2 reads SVGAGI (reference sequence). The CDR3 runs to 13 residues. The V gene lost 5 bases and the J gene lost 4 bases, with 11 bases spanning the gap. In nucleotides, the CDR3 is TGTGCCAGCAGTGGAGACAGCACCTATGGCTACACCTTC. This codes for CASSGDSTYGYTF.

The chain employs TRBV7-2 and TRBJ1-1; no definite D call. V was cut by 7 bases and J by 0 bases, with 9 bases left in between. Germline V lookup: CDR1 SGHTA, CDR2 FQGNSA. The CDR3 is 13 amino acids. The DNA for the CDR3 is TGTGCCAGCACCACTGGGTTGAACACTGAAGCTTTCTTT. Protein: CASTTGLNTEAFF.

This chain connects TRBV11-3 to TRBJ2-1; D is possibly TRBD1 or TRBD2 (5 bases each). The ends were cut back, 3 bases at V and 0 bases at J, with 9 bases in the middle. Germline lookup yields CDR1 SGHNT and CDR2 YENEEA. The CDR3 has 15 residues. The CDR3 coding sequence is TGTGCCAGCAGCTTGATGGGGGACTCCTACAATGAGCAGTTCTTC. This translates into CASSLMGDSYNEQFF. Together with reference TRBV11-3 and TRBJ2-1, the CDR3 gives the full variable domain: EAGVVQSPRYKIIEKKQPVAFWCNPISGHNTLYWYLQNLGQGPELLIRYENEEAVDDSQLPKDRFSAERLKGVDSTLKIQPAELGDSAVYLCASSLMGDSYNEQFFGPGTRLTVL.